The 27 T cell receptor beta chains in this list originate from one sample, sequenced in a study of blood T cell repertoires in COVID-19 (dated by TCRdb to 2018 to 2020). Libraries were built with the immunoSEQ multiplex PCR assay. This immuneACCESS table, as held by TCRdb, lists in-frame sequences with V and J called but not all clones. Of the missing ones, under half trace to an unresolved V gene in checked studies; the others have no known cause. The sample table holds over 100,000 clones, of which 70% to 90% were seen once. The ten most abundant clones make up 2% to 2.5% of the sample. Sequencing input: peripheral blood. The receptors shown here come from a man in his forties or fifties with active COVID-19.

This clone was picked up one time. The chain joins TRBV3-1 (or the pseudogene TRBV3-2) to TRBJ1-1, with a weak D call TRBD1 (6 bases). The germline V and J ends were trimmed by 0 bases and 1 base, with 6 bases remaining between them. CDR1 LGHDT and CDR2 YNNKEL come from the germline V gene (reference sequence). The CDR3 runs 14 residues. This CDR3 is CASSQEQGNTEAFF. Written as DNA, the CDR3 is TGTGCCAGCAGCCAAGAACAGGGGAACACTGAAGCTTTCTTT.

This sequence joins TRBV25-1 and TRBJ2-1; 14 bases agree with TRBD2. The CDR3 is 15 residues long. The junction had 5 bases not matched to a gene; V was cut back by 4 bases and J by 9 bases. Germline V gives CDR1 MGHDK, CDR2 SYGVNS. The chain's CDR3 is CASSATSGGATEQFF. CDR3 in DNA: TGTGCCAGCAGTGCGACTAGCGGGGGGGCCACTGAGCAGTTCTTC.

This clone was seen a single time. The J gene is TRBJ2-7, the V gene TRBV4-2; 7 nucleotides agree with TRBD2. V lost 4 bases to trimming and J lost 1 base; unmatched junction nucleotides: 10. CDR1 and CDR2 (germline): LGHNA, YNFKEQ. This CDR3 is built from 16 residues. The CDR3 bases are TGTGCCAGCAGCCGGGGGGGGTTGAGCGGTTCCTACGAGCAGTACTTC. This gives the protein CASSRGGLSGSYEQYF.

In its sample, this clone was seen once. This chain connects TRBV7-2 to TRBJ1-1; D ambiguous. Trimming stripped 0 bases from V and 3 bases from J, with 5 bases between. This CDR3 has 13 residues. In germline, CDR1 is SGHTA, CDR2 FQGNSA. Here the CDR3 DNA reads TGTGCCAGCAGCTTAGCGAGGTACACTGAAGCTTTCTTT. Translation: CASSLARYTEAFF.

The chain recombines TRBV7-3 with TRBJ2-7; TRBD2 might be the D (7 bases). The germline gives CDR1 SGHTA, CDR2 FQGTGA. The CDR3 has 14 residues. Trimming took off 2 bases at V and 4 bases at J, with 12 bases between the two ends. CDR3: CASSLDGGLYEQYF. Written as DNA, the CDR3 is TGTGCCAGCAGCTTAGACGGGGGGCTTTACGAGCAGTACTTC.

The DNA of the CDR3 is TGCAGTGCTAGTGGTCACGGGGGCACAGATACGCAGTATTTT. Protein: CSASGHGGTDTQYF. The rearrangement links TRBV20-1 to TRBJ2-3, with D possibly matching TRBD2 (5 bases). The CDR3 has 14 residues. The V end lost 3 bases, the J end lost 1 base, and 11 bases lay between the germline ends. Germline loops: CDR1 DFQATT, CDR2 SNEGSKA (reference sequence).

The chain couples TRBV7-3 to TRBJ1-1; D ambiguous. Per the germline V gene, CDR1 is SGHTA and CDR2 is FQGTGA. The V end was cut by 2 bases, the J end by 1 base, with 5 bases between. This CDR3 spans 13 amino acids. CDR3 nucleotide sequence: TGTGCCAGCAGCTTACAGGAGAACACTGAAGCTTTCTTT. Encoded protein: CASSLQENTEAFF.

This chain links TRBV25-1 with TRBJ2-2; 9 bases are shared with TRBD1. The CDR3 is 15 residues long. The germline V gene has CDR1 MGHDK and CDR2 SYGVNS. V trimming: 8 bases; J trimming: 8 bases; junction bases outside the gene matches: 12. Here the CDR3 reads CASPEDRGPGGELFF. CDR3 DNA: TGTGCCAGCCCCGAGGACAGGGGCCCGGGAGGGGAGCTGTTTTTT.

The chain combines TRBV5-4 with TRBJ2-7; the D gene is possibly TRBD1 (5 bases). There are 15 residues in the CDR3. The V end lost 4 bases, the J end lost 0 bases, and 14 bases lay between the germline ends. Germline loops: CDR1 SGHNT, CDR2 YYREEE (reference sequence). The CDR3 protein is CASSRADRLSYEQYF. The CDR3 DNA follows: TGTGCCAGCAGCCGTGCAGACAGACTCTCCTACGAGCAGTACTTC.

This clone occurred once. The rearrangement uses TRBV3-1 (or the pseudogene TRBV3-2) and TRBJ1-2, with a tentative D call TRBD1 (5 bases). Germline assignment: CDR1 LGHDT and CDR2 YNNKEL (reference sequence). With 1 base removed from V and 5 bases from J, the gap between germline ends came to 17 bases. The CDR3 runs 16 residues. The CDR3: CASSQGGGAAGYGYTF. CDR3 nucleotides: TGTGCCAGCAGCCAAGGGGGCGGAGCGGCGGGGTATGGCTACACCTTC.

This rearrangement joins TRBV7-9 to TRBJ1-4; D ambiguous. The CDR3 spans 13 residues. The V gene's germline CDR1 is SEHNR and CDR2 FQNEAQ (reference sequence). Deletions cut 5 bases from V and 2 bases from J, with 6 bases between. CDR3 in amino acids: CASSPQTNEKLFF. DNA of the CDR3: TGTGCCAGCAGCCCCCAGACTAATGAAAAACTGTTTTTT. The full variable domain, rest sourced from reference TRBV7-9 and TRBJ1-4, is DTGVSQNPRHKITKRGQNVTFRCDPISEHNRLYWYRQTLGQGPEFLTYFQNEAQLEKSRLLSDRFSAERPKGSFSTLEIQRTEQGDSAMYLCASSPQTNEKLFFGSGTQLSVL.

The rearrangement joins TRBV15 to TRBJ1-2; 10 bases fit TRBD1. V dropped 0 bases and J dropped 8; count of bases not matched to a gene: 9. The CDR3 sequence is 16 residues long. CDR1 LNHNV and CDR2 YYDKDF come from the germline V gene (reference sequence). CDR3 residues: CATSRDISGQGEGYTF. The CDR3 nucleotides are TGTGCCACCAGCAGAGATATTTCAGGACAGGGGGAGGGCTACACCTTC.

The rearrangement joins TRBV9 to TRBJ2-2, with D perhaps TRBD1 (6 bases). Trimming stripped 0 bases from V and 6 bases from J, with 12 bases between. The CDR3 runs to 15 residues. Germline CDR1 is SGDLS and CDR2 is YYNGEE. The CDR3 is CASSVGGRGSGELFF. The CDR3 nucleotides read TGTGCCAGCAGCGTAGGAGGCAGGGGATCCGGGGAGCTGTTTTTT.

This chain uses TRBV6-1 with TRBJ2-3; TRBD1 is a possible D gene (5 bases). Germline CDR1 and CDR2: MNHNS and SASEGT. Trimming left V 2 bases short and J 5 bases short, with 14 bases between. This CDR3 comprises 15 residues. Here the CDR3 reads CASSERGYVGDTQYF. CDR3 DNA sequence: TGTGCCAGCAGTGAAAGGGGATATGTAGGAGATACGCAGTATTTT.

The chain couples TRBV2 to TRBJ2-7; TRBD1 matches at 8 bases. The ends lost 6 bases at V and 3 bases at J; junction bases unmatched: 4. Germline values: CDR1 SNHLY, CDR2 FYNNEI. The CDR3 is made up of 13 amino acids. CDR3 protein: CASRVGQGYEQYF. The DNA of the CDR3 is TGTGCCAGCAGGGTAGGACAGGGCTACGAGCAGTACTTC.

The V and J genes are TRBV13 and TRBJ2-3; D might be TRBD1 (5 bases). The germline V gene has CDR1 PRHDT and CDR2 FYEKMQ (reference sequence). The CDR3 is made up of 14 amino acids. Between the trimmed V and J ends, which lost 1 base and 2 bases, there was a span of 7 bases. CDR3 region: CASSLAGPTDTQYF. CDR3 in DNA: TGTGCCAGCAGCTTAGCAGGGCCCACAGATACGCAGTATTTT. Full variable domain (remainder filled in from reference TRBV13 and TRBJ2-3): AAGVIQSPRHLIKEKRETATLKCYPIPRHDTVYWYQQGPGQDPQFLISFYEKMQSDKGSIPDRFSAQQFSDYHSELNMSSLELGDSALYFCASSLAGPTDTQYFGPGTRLTVL.

CDR3 DNA sequence: TGTGCCAGCAGTTACCGTTGGGAGAGATCCTACGAGCAGTACTTC. It codes for CASSYRWERSYEQYF. The chain has TRBV6-6 and TRBJ2-7, with D possibly TRBD2 on 5 matching bases. Trimming took 2 bases from V and 1 from J, leaving 12 bases between them. CDR1 and CDR2 from the germline V gene are MNHNY and SVGAGI (reference sequence). The CDR3 has 15 residues.

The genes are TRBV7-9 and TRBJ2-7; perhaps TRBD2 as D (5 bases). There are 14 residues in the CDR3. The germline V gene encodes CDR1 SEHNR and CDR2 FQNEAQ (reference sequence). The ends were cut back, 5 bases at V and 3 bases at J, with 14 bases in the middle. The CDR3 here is CASSLYREGYEQYF. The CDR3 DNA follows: TGTGCCAGCAGCCTCTATAGAGAGGGCTACGAGCAGTACTTC.

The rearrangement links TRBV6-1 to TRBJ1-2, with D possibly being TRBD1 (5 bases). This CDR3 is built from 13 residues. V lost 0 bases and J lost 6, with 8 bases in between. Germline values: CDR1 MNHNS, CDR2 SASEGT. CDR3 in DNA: TGTGCCAGCAGTGAAGCTTACAGGAATGGCTACACCTTC. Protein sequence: CASSEAYRNGYTF.

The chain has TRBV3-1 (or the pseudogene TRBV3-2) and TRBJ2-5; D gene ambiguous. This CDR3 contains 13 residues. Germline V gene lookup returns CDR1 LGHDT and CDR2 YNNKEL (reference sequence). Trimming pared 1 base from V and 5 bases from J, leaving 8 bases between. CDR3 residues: CASSQVTSETQYF. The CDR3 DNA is TGTGCCAGCAGCCAAGTCACTTCGGAGACCCAGTACTTC.

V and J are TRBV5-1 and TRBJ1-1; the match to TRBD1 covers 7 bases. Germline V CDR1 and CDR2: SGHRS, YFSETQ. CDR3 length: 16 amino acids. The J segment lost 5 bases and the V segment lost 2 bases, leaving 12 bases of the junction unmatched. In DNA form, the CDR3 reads TGCGCCAGCAGCTTCGGAATGACAGGGAGCAGGACTGAAGCTTTCTTT. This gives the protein CASSFGMTGSRTEAFF.

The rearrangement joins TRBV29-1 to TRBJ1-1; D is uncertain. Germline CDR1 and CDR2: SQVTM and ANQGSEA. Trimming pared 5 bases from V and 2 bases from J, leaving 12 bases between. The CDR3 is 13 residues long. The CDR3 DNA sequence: TGCAGCGTTTCACAGCCAAAAAACACTGAAGCTTTCTTT. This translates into CSVSQPKNTEAFF.

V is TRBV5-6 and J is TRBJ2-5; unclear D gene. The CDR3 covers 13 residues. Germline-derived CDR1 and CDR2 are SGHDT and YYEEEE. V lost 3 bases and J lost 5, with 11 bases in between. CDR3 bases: TGTGCCAGCAGCTCCTACGTGGAGGAGACCCAGTACTTC. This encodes CASSSYVEETQYF.

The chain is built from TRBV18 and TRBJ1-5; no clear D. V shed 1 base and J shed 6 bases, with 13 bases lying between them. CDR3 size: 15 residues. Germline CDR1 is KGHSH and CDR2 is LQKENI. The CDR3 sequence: CASSPQGVGSQPQHF. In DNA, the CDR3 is TGTGCCAGCTCACCACAGGGAGTAGGGAGTCAGCCCCAGCATTTT.

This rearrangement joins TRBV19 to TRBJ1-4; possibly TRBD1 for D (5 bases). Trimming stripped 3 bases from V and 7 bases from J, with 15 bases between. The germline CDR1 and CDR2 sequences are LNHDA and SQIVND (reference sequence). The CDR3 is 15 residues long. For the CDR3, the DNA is TGTGCCAGTAGTATTGTCGGGGGTATGGGTGAAAAACTGTTTTTT. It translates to CASSIVGGMGEKLFF. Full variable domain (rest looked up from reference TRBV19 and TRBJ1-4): DGGITQSPKYLFRKEGQNVTLSCEQNLNHDAMYWYRQDPGQGLRLIYYSQIVNDFQKGDIAEGYSVSREKKESFPLTVTSAQKNPTAFYLCASSIVGGMGEKLFFGSGTQLSVL.

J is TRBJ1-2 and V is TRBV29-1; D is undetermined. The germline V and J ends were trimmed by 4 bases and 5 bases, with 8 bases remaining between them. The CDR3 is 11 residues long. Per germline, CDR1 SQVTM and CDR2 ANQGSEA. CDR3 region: CSVGEEYGYTF. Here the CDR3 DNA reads TGCAGCGTTGGCGAGGAATATGGCTACACCTTC.

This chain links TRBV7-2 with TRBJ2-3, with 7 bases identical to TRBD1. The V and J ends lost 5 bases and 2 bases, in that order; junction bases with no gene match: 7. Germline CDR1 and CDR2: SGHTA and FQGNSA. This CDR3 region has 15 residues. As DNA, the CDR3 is TGTGCCAGCAGCCAAAGGGGGCCCCCCACAGATACGCAGTATTTT. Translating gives CASSQRGPPTDTQYF.